This paragraph covers one T cell receptor (beta chain) sequence. One end of the junction is discordant with germline, which a read error may explain. This record comes from a study of blood T cell repertoires in COVID-19. Study at large: Acute and convalescent COVID-19 specimens originated in the United States, Italy and Spain. Sample material is recorded as cDNA or gDNA derived from T cells, B-cell-depleted T cells, or PBMCs.

Original processing methods: Amplification with reference gene primers provided the estimates of nucleated cell counts. Method: immunoSEQ multiplex PCR; TCRdb's copy keeps in-frame clones and lacks some. The V and J calls and clone size were taken over from that table, and D and trimming were inferred from the DNA. The sample lists around 14,000 clones; approximately 90% were seen once. Specimen: peripheral blood. This receptor was identified in a human donor in a cohort sampled during active COVID-19.

CDR3 protein: CSVEGGEDTGELFF. The CDR3 region has the DNA TGCAGCGTGGAAGGGGGGGAGGACACCGGGGAGCTGTTTTTT. The chain couples TRBV29-1 to TRBJ2-2; perhaps TRBD2 as D (7 bases). CDR3 size: 14 residues. The germline V gene has CDR1 SQVTM and CDR2 ANQGSEA.